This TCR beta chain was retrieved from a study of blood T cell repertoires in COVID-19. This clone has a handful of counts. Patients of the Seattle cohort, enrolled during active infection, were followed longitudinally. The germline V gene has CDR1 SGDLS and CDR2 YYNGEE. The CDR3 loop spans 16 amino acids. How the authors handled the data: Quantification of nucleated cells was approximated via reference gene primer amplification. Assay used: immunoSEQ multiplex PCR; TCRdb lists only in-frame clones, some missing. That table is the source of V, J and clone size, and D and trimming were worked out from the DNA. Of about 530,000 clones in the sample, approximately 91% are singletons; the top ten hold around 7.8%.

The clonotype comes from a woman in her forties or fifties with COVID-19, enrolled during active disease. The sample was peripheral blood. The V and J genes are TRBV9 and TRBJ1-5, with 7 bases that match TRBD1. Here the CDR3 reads CDPEGQGDNGSQPQHF. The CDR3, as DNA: TGTGACCCTGAGGGGCAGGGGGATAATGGGAGTCAGCCCCAGCATTTT.